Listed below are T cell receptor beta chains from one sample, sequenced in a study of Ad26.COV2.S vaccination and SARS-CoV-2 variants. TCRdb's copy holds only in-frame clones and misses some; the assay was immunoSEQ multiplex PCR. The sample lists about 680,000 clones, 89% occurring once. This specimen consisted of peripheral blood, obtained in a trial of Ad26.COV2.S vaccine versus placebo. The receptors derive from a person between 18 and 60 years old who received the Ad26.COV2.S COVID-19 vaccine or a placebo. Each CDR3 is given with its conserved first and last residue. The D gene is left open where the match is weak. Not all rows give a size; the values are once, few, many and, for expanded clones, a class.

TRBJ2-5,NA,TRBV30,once,TGTGCCTGGGCAACCCGTAGGGAGACCCAGTACTTC,CAWATRRETQYF
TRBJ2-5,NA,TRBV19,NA,TGTGCCAGTAGTATAAGTACCCGGGTTAGTGAGACCCAGTACTTC,CASSISTRVSETQYF
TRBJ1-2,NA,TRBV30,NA,TGTGCCTGGAGGGATTACGGTAACTATGGCTACACCTTC,CAWRDYGNYGYTF
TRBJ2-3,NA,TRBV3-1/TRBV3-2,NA,TGTGCCAGCAGCGCCACAGGGTTCGGGACAGATACGCAGTATTTT,CASSATGFGTDTQYF
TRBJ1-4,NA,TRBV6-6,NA,TGTGCCAGCAGTTCCCTGGGTTGGGTTAATGAAAAACTGTTTTTT,CASSSLGWVNEKLFF
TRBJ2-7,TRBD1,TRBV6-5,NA,TGTGCCAGCAGTTATTCCCGGGGACAGGGACGCTACGGGCAGTACTTC,CASSYSRGQGRYGQYF
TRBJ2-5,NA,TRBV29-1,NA,TGCAGCATAACGGAGGGGGAGACCCAGTACTTC,CSITEGETQYF
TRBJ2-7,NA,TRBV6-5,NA,TGTGCCAGCAGTCCCATTTTTACGTCCTACGAGCAGTACTTC,CASSPIFTSYEQYF
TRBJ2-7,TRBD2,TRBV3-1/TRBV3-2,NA,TGTGCCAGCAGCCCGAAACTGGGACTAGTGGGCGAGCAGTACTTC,CASSPKLGLVGEQYF
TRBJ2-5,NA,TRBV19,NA,TGTGCCAGTAGTATTAAGGAGACCCAGTACTTC,CASSIKETQYF
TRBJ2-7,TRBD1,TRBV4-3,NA,TGCGCCAGCAGCCAAGCTCTGGACAGGAACTACGAGCAGTACTTC,CASSQALDRNYEQYF
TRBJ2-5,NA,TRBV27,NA,TGTGCCAGCAGTTTAGGACAGCAAGAGACCCAGTACTTC,CASSLGQQETQYF
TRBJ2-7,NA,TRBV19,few,TGTGCCAGTAGTATGGTGGGGACCGGATCCTACGAGCAGTACTTC,CASSMVGTGSYEQYF
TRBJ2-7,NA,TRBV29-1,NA,TGCAGCGTTGATTTGACAGGTCCCTACGAGCAGTACTTC,CSVDLTGPYEQYF
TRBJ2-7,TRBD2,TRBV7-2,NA,TGTGCCAGCAGCTTAGTGCGGGAGATGGGCTACGAGCAGTACTTC,CASSLVREMGYEQYF
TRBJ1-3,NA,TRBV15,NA,TGTGCCACCAGCCGGACCCGCTCTGGAAACACCATATATTTT,CATSRTRSGNTIYF
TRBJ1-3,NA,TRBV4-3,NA,TGCGCCAGCAGTGTGGGGAGCTCTGGAAACACCATATATTTT,CASSVGSSGNTIYF
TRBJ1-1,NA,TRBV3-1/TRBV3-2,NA,TGTGCCAGCAGCCAGGGGCCCTGGAACACTGAAGCTTTCTTT,CASSQGPWNTEAFF
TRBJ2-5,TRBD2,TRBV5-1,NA,TGCGCCAGCAGCTTCGGGACTAAAGAGACCCAGTACTTC,CASSFGTKETQYF
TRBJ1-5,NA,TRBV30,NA,TGTGCCTGGCACGGGGATCAGCCCCAGCATTTT,CAWHGDQPQHF
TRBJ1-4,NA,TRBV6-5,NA,TGTGCCAGCAGGCTGGGGGAGGATCAGATGAAAGCTCTGTTTTTT,CASRLGEDQMKALFF
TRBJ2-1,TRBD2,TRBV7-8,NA,TGTGCCAGCAGCTCAGCCGGACTAGCGGGAGGGCCGGCCCGGAATAATGAGCAGTTCTTC,CASSSAGLAGGPARNNEQFF
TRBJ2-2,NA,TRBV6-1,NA,TGTGCCAGCAGTGAAGTTGCCCACACCGGGGAGCTGTTTTTT,CASSEVAHTGELFF
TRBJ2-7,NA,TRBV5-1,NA,TGCGCCAGCAGCTTGGATCCGGGAGCCCCCTACGAGCAGTACTTC,CASSLDPGAPYEQYF
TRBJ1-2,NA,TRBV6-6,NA,TGTGCCAGCTCCCCGCCGACAGGAGGCTACACCTTC,CASSPPTGGYTF
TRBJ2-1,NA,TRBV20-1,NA,TGCAGTGCTAGAGACAGAAATGAGCAGTTCTTC,CSARDRNEQFF
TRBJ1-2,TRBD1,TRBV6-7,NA,TGTGCCAGCAGTTGGATGGGACAGGGAAATGGCTACACCTTC,CASSWMGQGNGYTF
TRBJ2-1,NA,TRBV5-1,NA,TGCGCCAGCAGCTTACTGGGGGACTCCTACAATGAGCAGTTCTTC,CASSLLGDSYNEQFF
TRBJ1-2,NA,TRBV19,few,TGTGCCAGTAGTATCTGGGACGCAGCTAACTATGGCTACACCTTC,CASSIWDAANYGYTF
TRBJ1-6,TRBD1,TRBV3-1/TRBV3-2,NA,TGTGCCAGCAGCCCCCGGGGGACAGGGACTAATTCACCCCTCCACTTT,CASSPRGTGTNSPLHF
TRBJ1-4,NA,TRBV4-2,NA,TGTGCCAGCAGCGGGGGGACGGGGGATGAAAAACTGTTTTTT,CASSGGTGDEKLFF
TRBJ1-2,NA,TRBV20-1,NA,TGCAGTGCTAGTGGTCAGTCTTTATCCTATGGCTACACCTTC,CSASGQSLSYGYTF
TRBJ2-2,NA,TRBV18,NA,TGTGCCAGCTCACGAGATCTCGGGGGGCGGAACACCGGGGAGCTGTTTTTT,CASSRDLGGRNTGELFF
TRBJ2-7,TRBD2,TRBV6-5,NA,TGTGCCAGCAGTACTGAGCGGGAGGGCCCCTACGAGCAGTACTTC,CASSTEREGPYEQYF
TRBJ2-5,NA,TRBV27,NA,TGTGCCAGCAGTTCCGTCCCTACGCGAGAGACCCAGTACTTC,CASSSVPTRETQYF
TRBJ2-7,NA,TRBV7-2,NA,TGTGCCAGCAGCTTGCACGCATCCTACGAGCAGTACTTC,CASSLHASYEQYF
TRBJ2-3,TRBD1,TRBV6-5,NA,TGTGCCAGCAGTTACCGCACAGGGGGGCCAGATACGCAGTATTTT,CASSYRTGGPDTQYF
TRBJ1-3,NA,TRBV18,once,TGTGCCAGCTCAGCTTGGGACGGCTCTGGAAACACCATATATTTT,CASSAWDGSGNTIYF